This is a list of T cell receptor beta chains from one sample in a study of T cells in Graves' hyperthyroidism and ophthalmopathy. In TCRdb, the multiplex PCR reads were re-called with MiXCR into one record per CDR3 protein. This sample has around 190,000 distinct CDR3 sequences; around a sixth occur once, and the top ten carry 53%. Input material: blood. The receptor set was obtained from a woman between 50 and 59 years old with Graves' hyperthyroidism. Both conserved end residues are part of each CDR3.

v_call cdr3_aa
TRBV27 CASSRPPGADWTEAFF
TRBV14 CASSQVTGGGGLEQYF
TRBV30 CAWSDRGEQYF
TRBV7-2 CASTRIATSGNTGEQFF
TRBV11-3 CASSLASASPNEQFF
TRBV18 CASSPREGMSTDTQYF
TRBV20-1 CSARLVGTGELFF
TRBV7-2 CASSLAAGEFYGYTF
TRBV4-2 CASSQGTSGSATDTQYF
TRBV12-3/TRBV12-4 CASGIQETQYF
TRBV14 CASSPPGLAGPGPETQYF
TRBV20-1 CSARLPSSYNEQFF
TRBV29-1 CSVEVGQKTQYF
TRBV30 CAWSGVSGSWETQYF
TRBV11-2 CASSQGLTAGTDTQYF
TRBV6-1 CASSYKREWVYEQFF
TRBV27 CASSAHPGTGKYEQYF
TRBV10-3 CAISESDSGNNEQFF
TRBV20-1 CSALLANEQFF
TRBV12-3/TRBV12-4 CASSSGTTDPLNEQFF
TRBV28 CASSLSRENTEAFF
TRBV12-3/TRBV12-4 CASTVSGMSTDTQYF
TRBV7-9 CASSLIPRQDKNIQYF
TRBV19 CASSNTGLWNTEAFF
TRBV12-3/TRBV12-4 CASSDPVNTEAFF
TRBV12-3/TRBV12-4 CASNPNRGREKLFF
TRBV19 CASRSGGATYGYTF
TRBV28 CASSYSSTGELFF
TRBV20-1 CSARPSRGLETQYF
TRBV7-8 CASNQREEGTDTQYF
TRBV28 CASSLSSIWGAASGRSPYNEQFF
TRBV11-2 CASSLGQGHQPQHF
TRBV7-2 CASRHSPLLKAQNEQFF
TRBV5-1 CASSLRGSDSYNEQFF
TRBV2 CASSDVGQGDQPQHF
TRBV18 CASSDGGQGSSGYTF
TRBV6-9 CASSYLVSGNEQFF
TRBV28 CASSFGGRDTQYF
TRBV7-8 CASSLDWGGLVNQPQHF
TRBV6-2/TRBV6-3 CASSDGTPKGYTF
TRBV20-1 CSARDKFGQNWDTGELFF
TRBV5-1 CASSLGLAEQETQYF
TRBV28 CASSLQGGTDTQYF
TRBV27 CASRPGTANTGELFF
TRBV11-2 CASSPNLASGTDTDTQYF
TRBV6-1 CASSSNYEQYF
TRBV28 CASSSWVSRSYNEQFF
TRBV4-1 CASSPRGQGGNEQFF
TRBV20-1 CSARRKQGKTVNTEAFF
TRBV5-1 CASSLGVTGPQETQYF
TRBV5-4 CASSPGAEYGYTF
TRBV6-1 CASSEGPAADTQYF
TRBV7-9 CASERLVGRSTDTQYF
TRBV11-2 CASSQPTDFSEQFF
TRBV29-1 CSVPGDSQETQYF
TRBV10-3 CAISGLTGNYGYTF